What follows are 25 T cell receptor beta chains derived from one specimen sequenced in a study of T cell responses to AZD1222 COVID-19 vaccine. Assay used: immunoSEQ multiplex PCR; TCRdb lists only in-frame clones, some missing. The sample contains about 180,000 clones, about 93% of which appear only once. The sequences come from peripheral blood, collected 28 days after the second dose of the MenACWY control vaccine. Source of these receptors: an adult who received the MenACWY meningococcal vaccine as a control.

To note about this clone: This specimen includes other DNA sequences encoding the same CDR3. The chain couples TRBV27 to TRBJ1-1; D gene uncertain. The length of the CDR3 is 11 residues. Germline lookup yields CDR1 MNHEY and CDR2 SMNVEV (reference sequence). With 3 bases removed from V and 2 bases from J, the gap between germline ends came to 1 base. Here the CDR3 DNA reads TGTGCCAGCAGTTTTAACACTGAAGCTTTCTTT. Amino acid sequence: CASSFNTEAFF.

This chain uses TRBV2 with TRBJ1-3; D not resolved. The germline CDR1 and CDR2 sequences are SNHLY and FYNNEI. The CDR3 contains 19 residues. The V gene lost 4 bases and the J gene lost 0 bases, with 22 bases spanning the gap. CDR3 nucleotide sequence: TGTGCCAGCAGTGTTATGGCAGCGGCCCTATACAGCTCTGGAAACACCATATATTTT. It is translated as CASSVMAAALYSSGNTIYF.

CDR3 residues: CASSRRGGETQYF. The CDR3 bases are TGTGCCAGCAGCCGCCGAGGAGGGGAGACCCAGTACTTC. The J gene is TRBJ2-5, the V gene TRBV7-9; TRBD2 might be the D (6 bases). In germline, CDR1 is SEHNR, CDR2 FQNEAQ (reference sequence). V shed 5 bases and J shed 5 bases, with 12 bases lying between them. CDR3 length: 13 residues.

This rearrangement joins TRBV7-2 to TRBJ2-7; D remains ambiguous. The CDR3 consists of 11 residues. The germline CDR1 and CDR2 sequences are SGHTA and FQGNSA. Trimming left V 3 bases short and J 3 bases short, with 3 bases between. The CDR3 reads CASSFNYEQYF. The CDR3 region has the DNA TGTGCCAGCAGCTTTAACTACGAGCAGTACTTC.

The CDR3 loop is CASSPDRVRSPLHF. CDR3 in DNA: TGTGCCAGCTCACCCGACAGGGTACGCTCACCCCTCCACTTT. The chain employs TRBV18 and TRBJ1-6; 7 bases fit TRBD1. Losses at the gene ends were 3 bases for V and 10 bases for J; bases not matched to a gene: 6. In germline, CDR1 is KGHSH, CDR2 LQKENI. The CDR3 loop spans 14 amino acids.

The V and J genes are TRBV10-3 and TRBJ1-4, with D unresolved. The V and J ends lost 8 bases and 4 bases respectively, with 8 bases between them. Germline CDR1 reads ENHRY; CDR2 reads SYGVKD. This CDR3 has 12 residues. The CDR3, as DNA: TGTGCCATCGGACGGGGTAATGAAAAACTGTTTTTT. Its protein is CAIGRGNEKLFF.

The chain carries TRBV6-5 and TRBJ1-2; no firm D call. Germline V CDR1 and CDR2: MNHEY, SVGAGI. The V end lost 6 bases, the J end lost 6 bases, and 5 bases lay between the germline ends. The CDR3 spans 10 residues. CDR3 in DNA: TGTGCCAGCAGGTTCGATGGCTACACCTTC. Its protein is CASRFDGYTF.

This clone was recorded only once. The genes are TRBV19 and TRBJ2-7; the match to TRBD1 covers 11 bases. With V trimmed by 5 bases and J by 5 bases, 5 bases remained unmatched. Germline V gene data show CDR1 as LNHDA and CDR2 as SQIVND (reference sequence). The CDR3 runs 14 residues. This CDR3 is CASSLRTGGNEQYF. The CDR3 bases are TGTGCCAGTAGTCTACGGACAGGGGGCAACGAGCAGTACTTC.

DNA of the CDR3: TGTGCCACCAGTGATCAGGGACGGTCAAACACCGGGGAGCTGTTTTTT. Protein sequence: CATSDQGRSNTGELFF. The V gene is TRBV24-1, the J gene TRBJ2-2; perhaps D is TRBD1 or TRBD2 (5 bases each). Germline loops: CDR1 KGHDR, CDR2 SFDVKD. V lost 3 bases and J lost 2, with 12 bases in between. This CDR3 spans 16 amino acids.

J is TRBJ1-5 and V is TRBV12-5; 8 bases are shared with TRBD1. CDR3 size: 18 residues. The V segment lost 5 bases and the J segment 0 bases; nucleotides outside the gene matches: 12. CDR1 and CDR2 (germline): LGHNT, FRNRAP. CDR3 in amino acids: CASGPWTGNDYSNQPQHF. CDR3 bases: TGTGCTAGTGGTCCATGGACAGGGAATGATTATAGCAATCAGCCCCAGCATTTT.

The rearrangement joins TRBV7-9 to TRBJ2-3, with a possible D match to TRBD2 (5 bases). From germline, CDR1 is SEHNR and CDR2 FQNEAQ (reference sequence). With 0 bases removed from V and 6 bases from J, the gap between germline ends came to 7 bases. This CDR3 spans 13 amino acids. The CDR3 DNA follows: TGTGCCAGCAGCTTAGCGGGAGCGGATACGCAGTATTTT. It specifies CASSLAGADTQYF.

The chain couples TRBV5-1 to TRBJ1-2, with D tentatively TRBD1 (6 bases). The CDR3 runs 15 residues. Germline V gives CDR1 SGHRS, CDR2 YFSETQ. The V gene lost 1 base and the J gene lost 5 bases, with 15 bases spanning the gap. CDR3: CASSLSAGASYGYTF. CDR3 sequence (DNA): TGCGCCAGCAGCTTGTCAGCAGGGGCCTCGTATGGCTACACCTTC.

The chain combines TRBV7-3 with TRBJ1-6; 7 bases align to TRBD1. Germline V lookup: CDR1 SGHTA, CDR2 FQGTGA. The CDR3 has 14 residues. With 4 bases clipped from V and 9 bases from J, the junction kept 6 bases outside the gene matches. In nucleotides, the CDR3 is TGTGCCAGCAGCTCGGGACAGATCAGTTCACCCCTCCACTTT. Translated: CASSSGQISSPLHF. The variable domain in full, completed from reference TRBV7-3 and TRBJ1-6, reads GAGVSQTPSNKVTEKGKYVELRCDPISGHTALYWYRQSLGQGPEFLIYFQGTGAADDSGLPNDRFFAVRPEGSVSTLKIQRTERGDSAVYLCASSSGQISSPLHFGNGTRLTVT.

The V call is TRBV18, the J call TRBJ1-1, with D maybe TRBD1 (6 bases). Per the germline V gene, CDR1 is KGHSH and CDR2 is LQKENI. V was clipped by 1 base and J by 7 bases, with 13 bases between them. CDR3 length: 14 residues. The chain's CDR3 is CASSPRDILGEAFF. In DNA form, the CDR3 reads TGTGCCAGCTCACCACGGGACATATTAGGTGAAGCTTTCTTT.

This clone came up a few times. CDR3 DNA: TGTGCCAGCAGCTTATCCCCCCTTCGATGGAACACTGAAGCTTTCTTT. Protein product: CASSLSPLRWNTEAFF. The chain carries TRBV11-1 and TRBJ1-1; no clear D. V was clipped by 2 bases and J by 1 base, with 14 bases between them. The CDR3 loop spans 16 amino acids. Per germline, CDR1 SGHAT and CDR2 FQDESV (reference sequence).

This clone occurred once. The rearrangement uses TRBV28 and TRBJ1-2; 7 positions agree with TRBD1. The length of the CDR3 is 15 residues. V was clipped by 1 base and J by 5 bases; unmatched bases: 7. In germline, CDR1 is MDHEN, CDR2 SYDVKM. DNA of the CDR3: TGTGCCAGCAGTTTATTGGGCAGGGGGGGGTATGGCTACACCTTC. Amino acid sequence: CASSLLGRGGYGYTF.

The CDR3 reads CSVGGSEAFF. The CDR3, as DNA: TGCAGCGTCGGCGGGAGTGAAGCTTTCTTT. V and J are TRBV29-1 and TRBJ1-1, with D unresolved. V lost 6 bases, J lost 7 bases, and 9 bases lay in between. The CDR3 runs to 10 residues. The germline CDR1 and CDR2 sequences are SQVTM and ANQGSEA.

J is TRBJ2-1 and V is TRBV10-3, with a weak D call TRBD2 (5 bases). V dropped 2 bases and J dropped 5 bases, with 16 bases sitting between them. Germline V gives CDR1 ENHRY, CDR2 SYGVKD. The CDR3 is 16 amino acids. The CDR3: CAISELGLTRNNEQFF. For the CDR3, the DNA is TGTGCCATCAGTGAGCTTGGCTTAACTAGAAACAATGAGCAGTTCTTC.

This clone occurred a few times. This rearrangement joins TRBV18 to TRBJ1-1, with D hard to call. The CDR3 is 13 amino acids. The V end was cut by 4 bases, the J end by 4 bases, with 10 bases between. Germline-derived CDR1 and CDR2 are KGHSH and LQKENI. The CDR3 DNA reads as TGTGCCAGCTCACGCACCGGACCCACTGAAGCTTTCTTT. Encoded protein: CASSRTGPTEAFF.

The chain uses TRBV5-1 and TRBJ1-2; 10 positions match TRBD1. In germline, CDR1 is SGHRS, CDR2 YFSETQ. Trimming at V came to 4 bases and at J to 6 bases, leaving 9 bases not matched to a gene. There are 15 residues in the CDR3. The CDR3 loop reads CASSGDGQGGHGYTF. The CDR3 DNA reads TGCGCCAGCAGCGGAGACGGACAGGGGGGTCATGGCTACACCTTC.

V gene TRBV25-1 combines with J gene TRBJ1-6; D unclear. The germline V gene encodes CDR1 MGHDK and CDR2 SYGVNS. Trimming pared 1 base from V and 9 bases from J, leaving 4 bases between. The CDR3 sequence is 12 residues long. CDR3 sequence reads: CASSELGSPLHF. The CDR3 DNA reads as TGTGCCAGCAGTGAATTAGGTTCACCCCTCCACTTT.

CDR3 sequence: CASSAKPGPRNSPLHF. CDR3 in DNA: TGTGCCAGCAGCGCGAAGCCGGGACCGAGAAATTCACCCCTCCACTTT. This chain links TRBV5-6 with TRBJ1-6; TRBD1 might be the D (5 bases). CDR1 and CDR2 from the germline V gene are SGHDT and YYEEEE. Trimming left V 4 bases short and J 7 bases short, with 18 bases between. The CDR3 is made up of 16 amino acids.

The V and J genes are TRBV30 and TRBJ1-2, with no clear D. Trimming took off 0 bases at V and 4 bases at J, with 9 bases between the two ends. The CDR3 spans 13 residues. Germline CDR1 GTSNPN, CDR2 SVGIG (reference sequence). CDR3 region: CAWSVQHIYGYTF. The CDR3 DNA follows: TGTGCCTGGAGTGTACAACACATCTATGGCTACACCTTC.

The rearrangement uses TRBV5-1 and TRBJ1-6; possible D gene TRBD1, 6 bases. V lost 4 bases and J 8 bases, leaving 16 bases between the germline ends. This CDR3 has 15 residues. CDR1 SGHRS and CDR2 YFSETQ come from the germline V gene. The CDR3 DNA is TGCGCCAGCAGCCGCCGGACAGATCCAGATTCACCCCTCCACTTT. Protein product: CASSRRTDPDSPLHF.

This chain links TRBV29-1 with TRBJ2-1; D is uncertain. The CDR3 is 15 residues long. The V end lost 4 bases, the J end lost 0 bases, and 13 bases lay between the germline ends. CDR1 is SQVTM and CDR2 is ANQGSEA in the germline V gene. The CDR3 DNA sequence: TGCAGCGTTGTGGACCAACCGAGCTCCTACAATGAGCAGTTCTTC. Translation: CSVVDQPSSYNEQFF.